The 18 T cell receptor beta chains below were found in one sample sequenced in a study of blood T cell repertoires in COVID-19. Using immunoSEQ multiplex PCR, the repertoire was profiled, and TCRdb retains in-frame clones only, with some absent. The profile shows 370,000 or so clones, about 90% of them singletons. Sequenced material: PBMCs or T cells enriched from blood (not recorded which). Every receptor here comes from a man younger than 40 who had recovered from COVID-19.

This clone has more than one count but fewer than ten. The chain carries TRBV10-3 and TRBJ2-1; 9 bases are a match to TRBD2. The length of the CDR3 is 12 residues. J gave up 9 bases and V 6 bases, and 3 bases lay outside the gene matches. Germline CDR1 ENHRY, CDR2 SYGVKD. CDR3 nucleotide sequence: TGTGCCATCAGGACTAGCGGAAGTGAGCAGTTCTTC. Residues: CAIRTSGSEQFF.

The CDR3 DNA sequence: TGCGCCAGCAGCTTGGATAGGGCGGGTGAAAAACTGTTTTTT. Translating gives CASSLDRAGEKLFF. The chain combines TRBV5-1 with TRBJ1-4; no clear D gene. Looked up from germline, CDR1 is SGHRS and CDR2 is YFSETQ. The CDR3 is made up of 14 amino acids. Trimming removed 0 bases at V and 7 bases at J, with 10 bases between.

V and J are TRBV3-1 (or the pseudogene TRBV3-2) and TRBJ2-1; 10 nucleotides agree with TRBD2. The CDR3 runs to 15 residues. Losses at the gene ends were 4 bases for V and 7 bases for J; bases not matched to a gene: 7. Germline assignment: CDR1 LGHDT and CDR2 YNNKEL (reference sequence). Here the CDR3 DNA reads TGTGCCAGCAGCCGCCTGAGCGGGGGGGGTAATGAGCAGTTCTTC. Translating it yields CASSRLSGGGNEQFF.

This clone appeared a single time. V gene TRBV4-1 combines with J gene TRBJ1-5; tentatively, D is TRBD1 (5 bases). Trimming cost V 4 bases and J 5 bases, with 21 bases left between them. The germline gives CDR1 MGHRA, CDR2 YSYEKL. The CDR3 is 17 amino acids. The CDR3 DNA reads as TGCGCCAGCAGCCCTTTGGTCCTGACAGTCGAACATCAGCCCCAGCATTTT. It codes for CASSPLVLTVEHQPQHF.

The rearrangement joins TRBV6-1 to TRBJ1-5, with 8 bases fitting TRBD1. This CDR3 contains 15 residues. Per the germline V gene, CDR1 is MNHNS and CDR2 is SASEGT. Germline trimming cut 11 bases from V and 4 bases from J; bases unmatched to any gene: 13. In DNA form, the CDR3 reads TGTGCCGTATCAGGGGGCAGTCTTCCTAATCAGCCCCAGCATTTT. Encoded protein: CAVSGGSLPNQPQHF.

The chain recombines TRBV28 with TRBJ1-6, with TRBD1 as a possible D gene (6 bases). Germline loops: CDR1 MDHEN, CDR2 SYDVKM. Deletions cut 7 bases from V and 8 bases from J, with 15 bases between. The CDR3 sequence is 14 residues long. The CDR3 reads CASTLQGRDSPLHF. CDR3 bases: TGTGCCAGCACCCTACAGGGTCGGGATTCACCCCTCCACTTT.

V gene TRBV7-6 combines with J gene TRBJ2-7; TRBD1 matches 10 bases. Unmatched junction bases numbered 9, after V lost 1 base and J lost 6 bases. The CDR3 is 16 residues long. CDR1 and CDR2 (germline): SGHVS, FNYEAQ. CDR3 residues: CASSLEWGQGSGEQYF. Here the CDR3 DNA reads TGTGCCAGCAGCTTAGAATGGGGACAGGGGTCTGGCGAGCAGTACTTC. Supplemented by reference TRBV7-6 and TRBJ2-7, the full variable domain reads GAGVSQSPRYKVTKRGQDVALRCDPISGHVSLYWYRQALGQGPEFLTYFNYEAQQDKSGLPNDRFSAERPEGSISTLTIQRTEQRDSAMYRCASSLEWGQGSGEQYFGPGTRLTVT.

This clone turned up a few times. The V gene is TRBV9, the J gene TRBJ1-2; possibly TRBD1 for D (6 bases). The length of the CDR3 is 16 residues. Per the germline V gene, CDR1 is SGDLS and CDR2 is YYNGEE. Trimming pared 1 base from V and 8 bases from J, leaving 21 bases between. The CDR3, as DNA: TGTGCCAGCAGCGTACAGCCCTCTGGGGGGGCGGAGGGCTACACCTTC. Translating it yields CASSVQPSGGAEGYTF.

J is TRBJ2-7 and V is TRBV11-2; D is undetermined. CDR1 is SGHAT and CDR2 is FQNNGV in the germline V gene. Deletions cut 1 base from V and 4 bases from J, with 8 bases between. This CDR3 has 13 amino acids. CDR3 nucleotides: TGTGCCAGCAGCTTAGGTCCTTCTTACGAGCAGTACTTC. This sequence encodes CASSLGPSYEQYF.

The chain carries TRBV7-9 and TRBJ2-5; possibly TRBD2 for D (6 bases). CDR3 length: 15 residues. V was cut by 3 bases and J by 5 bases, with 16 bases left in between. Germline values: CDR1 SEHNR, CDR2 FQNEAQ (reference sequence). CDR3 in DNA: TGTGCCAGCAGCTTGCTAGCGAGGGATGTGGAGACCCAGTACTTC. Protein product: CASSLLARDVETQYF.

The V call is TRBV7-2, the J call TRBJ1-1; 7 nucleotides match TRBD1. Trimming took 3 bases from V and 1 from J; bases not matched to a gene: 5. CDR3 length equals 15 residues. Per germline, CDR1 SGHTA and CDR2 FQGNSA. The CDR3 bases are TGTGCCAGCAGCTTCCCCCCAGGGGGGAACACTGAAGCTTTCTTT. Protein sequence: CASSFPPGGNTEAFF.

The V and J genes are TRBV7-9 and TRBJ1-6, with 7 bases aligning to TRBD1. Germline V lookup: CDR1 SEHNR, CDR2 FQNEAQ (reference sequence). With V trimmed by 8 bases and J by 8 bases, 9 bases remained unmatched. The CDR3 is 14 amino acids. CDR3: CASGLTGEDSPLHF. As DNA, the CDR3 is TGTGCCAGCGGCCTTACAGGGGAAGATTCACCCCTCCACTTT.

Turning to this clone: Different DNA sequences within this sample yield the same CDR3. The rearrangement links TRBV29-1 to TRBJ2-1; TRBD1 agrees at 7 bases. The V segment lost 6 bases and the J segment 2 bases; nucleotides outside the gene matches: 7. CDR3 length equals 14 residues. Germline V CDR1 and CDR2: SQVTM, ANQGSEA. In DNA, the CDR3 is TGCAGCGTAGTTCTGGGACAGCCCTACAATGAGCAGTTCTTC. Translation: CSVVLGQPYNEQFF.

V and J are TRBV6-5 and TRBJ1-2; D call uncertain. V dropped 2 bases and J dropped 4 bases, with 11 bases sitting between them. The CDR3 runs to 14 residues. Germline CDR1 reads MNHEY; CDR2 reads SVGAGI. This CDR3 reads CASSYRGLGYGYTF. The CDR3 coding sequence is TGTGCCAGCAGTTACAGAGGCCTAGGCTATGGCTACACCTTC.

The rearrangement joins TRBV6-2 or TRBV6-3 to TRBJ2-2; 8 bases align to TRBD2. J was trimmed by 3 bases and V by 5 bases; bases with no gene match: 5. Germline V gene lookup returns CDR1 MNHEY and CDR2 SVGEGT. The CDR3 sequence is 15 residues long. The CDR3 sequence: CASSPPGGYTGELFF. CDR3 DNA: TGTGCCAGCAGTCCCCCGGGAGGGTACACCGGGGAGCTGTTTTTT.

This chain connects TRBV7-8 to TRBJ2-1; D is uncertain. There are 11 residues in the CDR3. Trimming took off 3 bases at V and 7 bases at J, with 4 bases between the two ends. Germline-derived CDR1 and CDR2 are SGHVS and FQNEAQ. CDR3 coding DNA: TGTGCCAGCAGCTTCAGAAATGAGCAGTTCTTC. Its translation is CASSFRNEQFF.

The chain links TRBV6-6 to TRBJ1-3; perhaps TRBD1 as D (6 bases). The germline V gene has CDR1 MNHNY and CDR2 SVGAGI (reference sequence). V lost 4 bases and J lost 2, with 9 bases in between. This CDR3 has 14 amino acids. CDR3 in amino acids: CASSFRTAGNTIYF. The CDR3 DNA sequence: TGTGCCAGCAGTTTTCGGACAGCTGGAAACACCATATATTTT.

This chain connects TRBV6-9 to TRBJ2-1; 8 nucleotides line up with TRBD1. Trimming took 1 base from V and 5 from J; bases not matched to a gene: 7. The CDR3 has 16 amino acids. Germline CDR1 reads MNHGY; CDR2 reads SVAAGI. CDR3 nucleotide sequence: TGTGCCAGCAGTTATTTTGGGCAGGGGGCCCACAATGAGCAGTTCTTC. As protein: CASSYFGQGAHNEQFF.